The clone carrying this T cell receptor (beta chain) was detected once. Its antigen is undetermined. Treatment noted: 10-day PBMC culture with coronavirus spike peptide pools or control peptides (ViraFEST assay). During the years 2011-2018, before the COVID-19 pandemic, the unexposed donor's CD4+ T cells were collected. Expansion of antigen-specific T cells with peptide pools by ViraFEST preceded sequencing of TCRs. This sample is drawn from a study of vaccination and CD4 T cells after COVID-19. At the level of the study: Stimuli were overlapping spike peptide pools of SARS-CoV-2 and three common cold coronaviruses (HCoV-NL63, HCoV-OC43, HCoV-229E).

Study-level points and caveats: Among reactive clones from convalescent patients, a median around 84% appeared only post-vaccination.

The germline gives CDR1 MNHNS, CDR2 SASEGT. The CDR3 has 15 amino acids. The V end was cut by 6 bases, the J end by 1 base, with 13 bases between. Sequenced with the Oncomine TCR Beta short-read assay was DNA taken from cultured CD4+ T cells. TCRdb redid the calling of the PCR reads with MiXCR, one entry per CDR3 protein. Of 7,500 to 9,500 distinct CDR3 sequences in the sample, around 45% were seen once. The chain couples TRBV6-1 to TRBJ1-5; weak D call: TRBD1 (5 bases). The sample taken for sequencing was CD4+ T cells from blood, cultured in vitro. This clonotype was sampled from a human donor in good health. The CDR3 DNA follows: TGTGCCAGCAGGCGGGGGGGGGGGAGCAATCAGCCCCAGCATTTT. This codes for CASRRGGGSNQPQHF.